This T cell receptor beta chain derives from a study of vaccination effects on CD4 cells after COVID-19. Study at large: Post-vaccine sampling took place a median of 72 days after the second dose. Wells of 1.8 million or so PBMC each were grown with 7.5 to 10 IU/ml IL-2 and approximately 9.6 ug/ml peptides.

CDR1 and CDR2 (germline): SGHDT, YYEEEE. V lost 7 bases, J lost 5 bases, and 4 bases stayed unmatched. CDR3 length equals 13 residues. With more than 9 days of culture completed, CD4+ T cells were isolated. Every participant took two doses of the BNT162b2 or mRNA-1273 vaccine. Nobody among the vaccine recipients had prior SARS-CoV-2 infection (nucleocapsid antibodies were negative). It was on days 3 and 7 that half the medium was replaced with IL-2 medium. Using immunoSEQ multiplex PCR, the repertoire was profiled, and TCRdb retains in-frame clones only, with some absent. The sample holds some 60,000 clones; nearly 80% are singletons and the top ten take approximately 4.5%. In its sample, this clone was seen a few times. Its antigen is currently unknown.

This clonotype originated in a human donor who received a COVID-19 vaccine. This specimen consisted of CD4+ T cells from PBMCs cultured without peptide, obtained after COVID-19 vaccination. The V gene is TRBV5-6, the J gene TRBJ2-4, with 9 bases matching TRBD1. CDR3 sequence reads: CASGRQGENIQYF. CDR3 nucleotide sequence: TGTGCCAGCGGTCGACAGGGGGAAAACATTCAGTACTTC.